This T cell receptor beta chain was sequenced during a study of read filtering for tumor transcriptome and immune sequencing. Overall study: Whole-transcriptome libraries were prepared after DNase treatment. Study observations and caveats: Dropping single-read clonotypes raised IR-seq and RNA-seq shared-clonotype correlation. Single-read clonotypes: about 81.9% of IR-seq clonotypes (roughly 4% of reads), 65% to 75% of RNA-seq clonotypes (less than 50% of reads).

From about 400 ng of RNA, a library with molecular barcoded alpha/delta and beta/gamma adaptors was made. One entry per CDR3 protein results from TCRdb running MiXCR on the reads. The sample carries 75,000 to 90,000 distinct CDR3 sequences, over 9% recorded once. This clonotype was found many times. The antigen is not known. The germline V gene has CDR1 SGHRS and CDR2 YFSETQ. CDR3 length equals 14 residues. After removal of 2 bases from V and 6 bases from J, the junction contained 1 base not matched to a gene. The chain joins TRBV5-1 to TRBJ2-1; TRBD1 aligns across 11 bases. This TCR was sampled from a donor over 35 with multiple myeloma. The specimen was a population of CD138-negative cells sorted from bone marrow. The CDR3 sequence is CASSLGTGGNEQFF. DNA for the CDR3: TGCGCCAGCAGCTTAGGGACAGGGGGCAATGAGCAGTTCTTC.